This TCR beta chain was identified during a study of CD4 T cells in relation to SARS-CoV-2 and coronaviruses. The wider study: TCR beta CDR3s were sequenced after 10-day antigen culture of PBMCs.

This table comes from immunoSEQ multiplex PCR, and its TCRdb copy is limited to in-frame clones, with some not included. The sample yields some 29,000 clones, more than 75% seen once. The CDR3 totals 14 residues. V lost 7 bases and J lost 7, with 17 bases in between. CDR1 and CDR2 from the germline V gene are GTSNPN and SVGIG (reference sequence). This clone occurred once. The antigen remains unidentified. CD4+ T cells from unexposed donors were obtained before the COVID-19 pandemic (2011-2018). CD4+ T cells were isolated from the cells after about nine days of culture. On days 3 and 7, cultures got half fresh IL-2 medium.

This receptor was taken from a human donor in good health. Sequences were obtained from CD4+ T cells from PBMCs, cultured in vitro. V usage is TRBV30 and J usage is TRBJ1-6, with D uncertain. CDR3 bases: TGTGCCTTGAAGCCCATCACTTCCAATTCACCCCTCCACTTT. Its translation: CALKPITSNSPLHF.